The rows below give T cell receptor beta chains drawn from one sample of a study of regulatory T cells in long-lasting Graves disease. Each CDR3 protein is one row after TCRdb ran MiXCR on the multiplex PCR reads. This table holds around 500,000 distinct CDR3 sequences, approximately 15% found once. The same data also went into a second study, on T cells in Graves' hyperthyroidism and ophthalmopathy.

Material: peripheral blood mononuclear cells (PBMCs), obtained at new diagnosis, from a patient treated with antithyroid drugs. Source of these receptors: a young man with Graves disease. The CDR3 runs from the conserved cysteine through the conserved F or W. D genes are given only for firm matches. Expanded clones are given a class, and other clones once, few, many or no size at all.

d_gene: TRBD1
v_gene: TRBV10-3
abundance: few
j_gene: TRBJ1-1
len: 14
CDR3aa: CAIKDNRGGTEAFF
CDR3nt: TGTGCCATCAAGGATAACAGGGGGGGCACTGAAGCTTTCTTT

d_gene: TRBD1
v_gene: TRBV7-9
abundance: many
j_gene: TRBJ1-2
len: 14
CDR3aa: CASSFPGQGNGYTF
CDR3nt: TGTGCCAGCAGCTTTCCAGGACAGGGAAATGGCTACACCTTC

d_gene: NA
v_gene: TRBV6-5
abundance: many
j_gene: TRBJ2-1
len: 12
CDR3aa: CASSYSIGGGVF
CDR3nt: TGTGCCAGCAGTTACTCGATAGGAGGTGGGGTCTTC

d_gene: NA
v_gene: TRBV15
abundance: NA
j_gene: TRBJ1-5
len: 16
CDR3aa: CATSSRRFLSNQPQHF
CDR3nt: TGTGCCACCAGCAGTAGAAGGTTTTTGAGCAATCAGCCCCAGCATTTT

d_gene: NA
v_gene: TRBV4-2
abundance: NA
j_gene: TRBJ1-2
len: 15
CDR3aa: CASSQSAPIPYGYTF
CDR3nt: TGTGCCAGCAGCCAAAGTGCACCGATCCCTTATGGCTACACCTTC

d_gene: TRBD2
v_gene: TRBV4-1
abundance: many
j_gene: TRBJ2-3
len: 15
CDR3aa: CASSRSSGRTDTQYF
CDR3nt: TGCGCCAGCAGCCGGTCTAGCGGGAGAACAGATACGCAGTATTTT

d_gene: NA
v_gene: TRBV20-1
abundance: NA
j_gene: TRBJ2-7
len: 13
CDR3aa: CSARRDFSYEQYF
CDR3nt: TGCAGTGCCAGGAGGGACTTCTCCTACGAGCAGTACTTC

d_gene: NA
v_gene: TRBV10-3
abundance: many
j_gene: TRBJ1-5
len: 15
CDR3aa: CAISEGGQGNLPQHF
CDR3nt: TGTGCCATCAGTGAGGGGGGTCAGGGGAATCTGCCCCAGCATTTT

d_gene: TRBD2
v_gene: TRBV7-8
abundance: NA
j_gene: TRBJ2-3
len: 16
CDR3aa: CASSLGRAGVTDTQYF
CDR3nt: TGTGCCAGCAGCTTAGGCCGAGCGGGGGTCACAGATACGCAGTATTTT

d_gene: TRBD1
v_gene: TRBV27
abundance: many
j_gene: TRBJ2-7
len: 15
CDR3aa: CASSFSGQGRDEQYF
CDR3nt: TGTGCCAGCAGTTTTTCTGGACAGGGTAGGGACGAGCAGTACTTC

d_gene: TRBD1
v_gene: TRBV24-1
abundance: few
j_gene: TRBJ2-4
len: 14
CDR3aa: CATSDSGTALIQYF
CDR3nt: TGTGCCACCAGTGATTCGGGGACAGCCCTCATTCAGTACTTC

d_gene: NA
v_gene: TRBV18
abundance: few
j_gene: TRBJ2-3
len: 11
CDR3aa: CASTDLDTQYF
CDR3nt: TGTGCCAGCACGGACCTAGATACGCAGTATTTT

d_gene: TRBD1
v_gene: TRBV27
abundance: few
j_gene: TRBJ2-7
len: 15
CDR3aa: CASSLTRGRFYEQYF
CDR3nt: TGTGCCAGCAGTTTGACGAGGGGGCGCTTCTACGAGCAGTACTTC

d_gene: NA
v_gene: TRBV7-9
abundance: NA
j_gene: TRBJ2-7
len: 15
CDR3aa: CASSPPDLASYEQYF
CDR3nt: TGTGCCAGCAGCCCACCGGATCTAGCCTCCTACGAGCAGTACTTC

d_gene: TRBD2
v_gene: TRBV7-2
abundance: many
j_gene: TRBJ2-1
len: 16
CDR3aa: CASSSTSARRNNEQFF
CDR3nt: TGTGCCAGCAGCTCGACTAGCGCTAGGAGAAACAATGAGCAGTTCTTC

d_gene: NA
v_gene: TRBV6-5
abundance: few
j_gene: TRBJ2-1
len: 12
CDR3aa: CASSSSKAEQFF
CDR3nt: TGTGCCAGCAGTTCCTCAAAAGCGGAGCAGTTCTTC

d_gene: NA
v_gene: TRBV9
abundance: few
j_gene: TRBJ2-2
len: 16
CDR3aa: CASSVVVGMGTGELFF
CDR3nt: TGTGCCAGCAGCGTAGTGGTCGGAATGGGCACCGGGGAGCTGTTTTTT

d_gene: NA
v_gene: TRBV18
abundance: many
j_gene: TRBJ1-5
len: 13
CDR3aa: CASSPRQNQPQHF
CDR3nt: TGTGCCAGCTCACCCCGACAGAATCAGCCCCAGCATTTT

d_gene: TRBD2
v_gene: TRBV9
abundance: few
j_gene: TRBJ2-7
len: 15
CDR3aa: CASSVEAGGAYEQYF
CDR3nt: TGTGCCAGCAGCGTAGAAGCGGGAGGAGCCTACGAGCAGTACTTC

d_gene: TRBD1
v_gene: TRBV5-1
abundance: many
j_gene: TRBJ1-2
len: 14
CDR3aa: CASSLDRGQDGYTF
CDR3nt: TGCGCCAGCAGCTTGGACAGGGGGCAGGATGGCTACACCTTC

d_gene: NA
v_gene: TRBV12-3/TRBV12-4
abundance: many
j_gene: TRBJ1-1
len: 14
CDR3aa: CASRPFGGYTEAFF
CDR3nt: TGTGCCAGCCGGCCCTTTGGGGGTTACACTGAAGCTTTCTTT

d_gene: TRBD2
v_gene: TRBV20-1
abundance: many
j_gene: TRBJ2-7
len: 13
CDR3aa: CSAGRGNSYEQYF
CDR3nt: TGCAGTGCCGGGAGGGGGAACTCCTACGAGCAGTACTTC

d_gene: TRBD2
v_gene: TRBV4-2
abundance: NA
j_gene: TRBJ2-1
len: 15
CDR3aa: CASSQPGLADNEQFF
CDR3nt: TGTGCCAGCAGCCAGCCGGGACTAGCGGACAATGAGCAGTTCTTC

d_gene: NA
v_gene: TRBV20-1
abundance: many
j_gene: TRBJ2-7
len: 13
CDR3aa: CSARADIPYEQYF
CDR3nt: TGCAGTGCTAGGGCCGACATACCCTACGAGCAGTACTTC

d_gene: NA
v_gene: TRBV27
abundance: many
j_gene: TRBJ1-4
len: 14
CDR3aa: CASSLYKESEKLFF
CDR3nt: TGTGCCAGCAGTTTGTACAAGGAATCAGAAAAACTGTTTTTT

d_gene: NA
v_gene: TRBV28
abundance: many
j_gene: TRBJ2-3
len: 13
CDR3aa: CASSFGSTDTQYF
CDR3nt: TGTGCCAGCAGTTTTGGAAGCACAGATACGCAGTATTTT

d_gene: NA
v_gene: TRBV2
abundance: many
j_gene: TRBJ2-1
len: 14
CDR3aa: CASREDRPNNEQFF
CDR3nt: TGTGCCAGCAGGGAGGACCGACCCAACAATGAGCAGTTCTTC

d_gene: NA
v_gene: TRBV30
abundance: few
j_gene: TRBJ1-3
len: 15
CDR3aa: CAWSVGHPPRTTIYF
CDR3nt: TGTGCCTGGAGTGTGGGACACCCCCCAAGGACCACCATATATTTT

d_gene: NA
v_gene: TRBV11-2
abundance: many
j_gene: TRBJ2-4
len: 14
CDR3aa: CASSRMRGPNIQYF
CDR3nt: TGTGCCAGCAGCCGGATGCGGGGGCCTAACATTCAGTACTTC

d_gene: NA
v_gene: TRBV10-3
abundance: many
j_gene: TRBJ1-3
len: 15
CDR3aa: CAISESTGSGNTIYF
CDR3nt: TGTGCCATCAGTGAGTCGACAGGCTCTGGAAACACCATATATTTT

d_gene: NA
v_gene: TRBV7-2
abundance: many
j_gene: TRBJ1-1
len: 16
CDR3aa: CASSSRGGGMGTEAFF
CDR3nt: TGTGCCAGCAGCTCCCGAGGCGGGGGTATGGGCACTGAAGCTTTCTTT

d_gene: TRBD1
v_gene: TRBV9
abundance: NA
j_gene: TRBJ1-1
len: 14
CDR3aa: CASSPTQGASEAFF
CDR3nt: TGTGCCAGCAGCCCCACACAGGGGGCCTCTGAAGCTTTCTTT

d_gene: NA
v_gene: TRBV18
abundance: few
j_gene: TRBJ1-4
len: 13
CDR3aa: CASTGQTNEKLFF
CDR3nt: TGTGCCAGCACTGGACAGACTAATGAAAAACTGTTTTTT

d_gene: TRBD1
v_gene: TRBV9
abundance: many
j_gene: TRBJ1-1
len: 15
CDR3aa: CASSPTGDRDTEAFF
CDR3nt: TGTGCCAGCAGCCCCACAGGGGATAGAGACACTGAAGCTTTCTTT

d_gene: NA
v_gene: TRBV7-8
abundance: many
j_gene: TRBJ2-2
len: 15
CDR3aa: CASSPRDLSTGELFF
CDR3nt: TGTGCCAGCAGCCCCCGGGACCTGTCCACCGGGGAGCTGTTTTTT

d_gene: NA
v_gene: TRBV28
abundance: many
j_gene: TRBJ2-7
len: 13
CDR3aa: CASENWGTYEQYF
CDR3nt: TGTGCCAGCGAGAATTGGGGAACCTACGAGCAGTACTTC

d_gene: NA
v_gene: TRBV5-1
abundance: NA
j_gene: TRBJ1-1
len: 15
CDR3aa: CASSPGANSGTEAFF
CDR3nt: TGCGCCAGCAGCCCGGGGGCCAATTCGGGTACTGAAGCTTTCTTT

d_gene: NA
v_gene: TRBV25-1
abundance: many
j_gene: TRBJ1-3
len: 13
CDR3aa: CASSYRSGNTIYF
CDR3nt: TGTGCCAGCAGCTACAGATCTGGAAACACCATATATTTT

d_gene: NA
v_gene: TRBV5-1
abundance: many
j_gene: TRBJ2-7
len: 13
CDR3aa: CASSLFSAYEQYF
CDR3nt: TGCGCCAGCAGCTTGTTCTCTGCCTACGAGCAGTACTTC

d_gene: TRBD2
v_gene: TRBV20-1
abundance: many
j_gene: TRBJ2-7
len: 13
CDR3aa: CSGEREGSYEQYF
CDR3nt: TGCAGTGGTGAGCGGGAAGGGTCCTACGAGCAGTACTTC

d_gene: NA
v_gene: TRBV6-1
abundance: many
j_gene: TRBJ2-1
len: 15
CDR3aa: CASTWVGAGRNEQFF
CDR3nt: TGTGCCAGCACTTGGGTGGGGGCGGGGCGAAATGAGCAGTTCTTC

d_gene: TRBD2
v_gene: TRBV2
abundance: NA
j_gene: TRBJ2-2
len: 15
CDR3aa: CANSESSGRTGELFF
CDR3nt: TGTGCCAACAGTGAATCCAGCGGGAGGACCGGGGAGCTGTTTTTT

d_gene: NA
v_gene: TRBV6-5
abundance: many
j_gene: TRBJ2-1
len: 18
CDR3aa: CASSYEKENPATYNEQFF
CDR3nt: TGTGCCAGCAGTTACGAGAAGGAAAATCCGGCGACCTACAATGAGCAGTTCTTC

d_gene: NA
v_gene: TRBV29-1
abundance: few
j_gene: TRBJ2-7
len: 12
CDR3aa: CSARRGAYEQYF
CDR3nt: TGCAGCGCTCGAAGGGGTGCCTACGAGCAGTACTTC

d_gene: TRBD1
v_gene: TRBV20-1
abundance: few
j_gene: TRBJ2-1
len: 14
CDR3aa: CTCVSGQGRSEQFF
CDR3nt: TGCACTTGCGTTAGTGGACAGGGCCGGAGTGAGCAGTTCTTC